The rows below give T cell receptor beta chains drawn from one sample of a study of regulatory T cells in long-lasting Graves disease. Each CDR3 protein is one row after TCRdb ran MiXCR on the multiplex PCR reads. The data contain around 500,000 distinct CDR3 sequences, roughly a sixth of them seen just once; the ten biggest clones take up approximately 25%. These data were also reused for a study on T cells in Graves' hyperthyroidism and ophthalmopathy.

The sample consisted of peripheral blood mononuclear cells (PBMCs), taken at new diagnosis, from a patient treated with antithyroid drugs. These receptors all stem from a woman aged 35-65 years with Graves disease. The CDR3 runs from the conserved cysteine through the conserved F or W. The D gene is left open where the match is weak. Size is stated for part of the rows, as once, few or many counts, or as a class when the clone is expanded.

d_gene | j_gene | v_gene | abundance | CDR3nt | CDR3aa
- | TRBJ1-3 | TRBV13 | many | TGTGCCAGCAGCCAGACTAAAGTTAGAAACACCATATATTTT | CASSQTKVRNTIYF
TRBD2 | TRBJ2-7 | TRBV20-1 | many | TGCAGTGCTAGACTCCCTGGACTAGCGGGCTACGAGCAGTACTTC | CSARLPGLAGYEQYF
- | TRBJ1-6 | TRBV9 | few | TGTGCCAGCAGCTACTCCGGGACATATAATTCACCCCTCCACTTT | CASSYSGTYNSPLHF
TRBD2 | TRBJ2-7 | TRBV11-2 | many | TGTGCCAGCTCACCTAGCGGCTCCTACGAGCAGTACTTC | CASSPSGSYEQYF
- | TRBJ1-6 | TRBV7-9 | - | TGTGCCAGCAGCTTAGTCGGAGTATATAATTCACCCCTCCACTTT | CASSLVGVYNSPLHF
- | TRBJ1-2 | TRBV9 | few | TGTGCCAGCAGCTTAACAGGAGCCTCCTATGGCTACACCTTC | CASSLTGASYGYTF
TRBD2 | TRBJ2-1 | TRBV6-1 | - | TGTGCCAGCGAAGACGGGGGGGCTTTTGAGCAGTTCTTC | CASEDGGAFEQFF
- | TRBJ2-7 | TRBV6-2/TRBV6-3 | many | TGTGCCAGCAGCCCTCTCGCGGCGGGCGAGCAGTACTTC | CASSPLAAGEQYF
- | TRBJ1-2 | TRBV24-1 | - | TGTGCCACCAGGGAAACAGGAAGTACCCATGGCTACACCTTC | CATRETGSTHGYTF
- | TRBJ1-2 | TRBV12-3/TRBV12-4 | many | TGTGCCAGCAGGCGGTGGGGTGGCTATGGCTACACCTTC | CASRRWGGYGYTF
- | TRBJ1-2 | TRBV6-5 | many | TGTGCCAGCAGTTACTCGAGTAACGGCTACACCTTC | CASSYSSNGYTF
- | TRBJ1-3 | TRBV20-1 | - | TGCAGTGCTTCGGCCGGAAACACCATATATTTT | CSASAGNTIYF
- | TRBJ2-3 | TRBV6-5 | - | TGTGCCAGCAGTTCTTTCCATAACCCAGATACGCAGTATTTT | CASSSFHNPDTQYF
- | TRBJ1-1 | TRBV11-2 | many | TGTGCCAGCAGCTCCGTCTCAGGTCTGAACACTGAAGCTTTCTTT | CASSSVSGLNTEAFF
TRBD1 | TRBJ2-3 | TRBV2 | many | TGTGCCAGCGACCGGGACAGGGTCCAGTCGGATACGCAGTATTTT | CASDRDRVQSDTQYF
- | TRBJ1-1 | TRBV7-9 | - | TGTGCCAGCAGCTTTGATTTATCGGGGACTGAAGCTTTCTTT | CASSFDLSGTEAFF
- | TRBJ2-5 | TRBV12-3/TRBV12-4 | few | TGTGCCAGCAGTTTCGGGCCTTACCCCCAAGAGACCCAGTACTTC | CASSFGPYPQETQYF
- | TRBJ2-5 | TRBV20-1 | - | TGCAGTGCCCTGCCCTCAGAGACCCAGTACTTC | CSALPSETQYF
TRBD2 | TRBJ2-1 | TRBV6-1 | many | TGTGCCAGCAACGAACCGGGACTAACCAATGAGCAGTTCTTC | CASNEPGLTNEQFF
TRBD1 | TRBJ1-2 | TRBV7-9 | few | TGTGCCAGCACTCCCGACAGGGCGGGCGGCTACACCTTC | CASTPDRAGGYTF
- | TRBJ2-5 | TRBV20-1 | few | TGCAGTGCTATCCCAGGATCTCTTGTGGGGGAGACCCAGTACTTC | CSAIPGSLVGETQYF
- | TRBJ2-7 | TRBV29-1 | - | TGCAGCGTCGTGGGGGCTACCCCCTACGAGCAGTACTTC | CSVVGATPYEQYF
TRBD2 | TRBJ2-2 | TRBV7-6 | - | TGTGCCAGCAGTTCCCGGGGGGGCCGGGAGAACACCGGGGAGCTGTTTTTT | CASSSRGGRENTGELFF
- | TRBJ2-3 | TRBV10-3 | few | TGTGCCATCAGTGATCGGACAGATTGGGATACGCAGTATTTT | CAISDRTDWDTQYF
- | TRBJ1-2 | TRBV2 | - | TGTGCCAGCAGTTGGCTCGCCTCGAACGATGGCTACACCTTC | CASSWLASNDGYTF
- | TRBJ1-5 | TRBV20-1 | few | TGCAGTGCTAGGGACATGGGGTTCGATCAGCCCCAGCATTTT | CSARDMGFDQPQHF
- | TRBJ2-3 | TRBV7-9 | many | TGTGCCAGCAGCTTATCCAGGGCGACAGATACGCAGTATTTT | CASSLSRATDTQYF
TRBD2 | TRBJ2-1 | TRBV20-1 | few | TGCAGTGCTAGAGCTAGAGCGGGGGGTTTTAAGGACAATGAGCAGTTCTTC | CSARARAGGFKDNEQFF
TRBD1 | TRBJ1-6 | TRBV5-6 | - | TGTGCCAGCAGATCTGGACAGGGGCGTTCACCCCTCCACTTT | CASRSGQGRSPLHF
- | TRBJ1-1 | TRBV12-3/TRBV12-4 | many | TGTGCCAGCAGTTTTTCTCCTGAAGCTTTCTTT | CASSFSPEAFF
- | TRBJ1-2 | TRBV12-3/TRBV12-4 | many | TGTGCCAGCAGTTTACGGGGGATACGGGGCTTTGGCTACACCTTC | CASSLRGIRGFGYTF
- | TRBJ1-5 | TRBV20-1 | few | TGCAGTGCTAATGGGGCAGGGGCTAACAATCAGCCCCAGCATTTT | CSANGAGANNQPQHF
- | TRBJ2-7 | TRBV28 | many | TGTGCCAGCAGTTTGACTGACTACGAGCAGTACTTC | CASSLTDYEQYF
- | TRBJ1-1 | TRBV27 | few | TGTGCCAGCAGGACGACACCGGGGAACACTGAAGCTTTCTTT | CASRTTPGNTEAFF
TRBD1 | TRBJ2-1 | TRBV28 | many | TGTGCCAGCAGTCCCGGGACAGTATTTTGGTTCTTC | CASSPGTVFWFF
- | TRBJ1-2 | TRBV7-2 | many | TGTGCCAGCAGCTTAGCTTCTACAGGTTTTGGCTACACCTTC | CASSLASTGFGYTF
TRBD1 | TRBJ2-2 | TRBV12-3/TRBV12-4 | - | TGTGCCAGCAGTCTTTACGGGACAGGGAGCACCGGGGAGCTGTTTTTT | CASSLYGTGSTGELFF
- | TRBJ1-1 | TRBV27 | - | TGTGCCAGCACCTCGGTAGGACAAAAGGCTTTCTTT | CASTSVGQKAFF
TRBD1 | TRBJ1-2 | TRBV13 | - | TGTGCCAGCAGCTCGGGACAGGGAGTTTACTATGGCTACACCTTC | CASSSGQGVYYGYTF
- | TRBJ1-1 | TRBV30 | - | TGTGCCTGGAGCCCCGGACGCATGAACACTGAAGCTTTCTTT | CAWSPGRMNTEAFF
- | TRBJ1-1 | TRBV19 | many | TGTGCCAGGGACATCCTCCGGGACTCCAACACTGAAGCTTTCTTT | CARDILRDSNTEAFF
- | TRBJ2-7 | TRBV15 | few | TGTGCCACCAGCAAAGGAGGGGCCTCCTCCTACGAGCAGTACTTC | CATSKGGASSYEQYF
TRBD1 | TRBJ1-2 | TRBV24-1 | many | TGTGCCACCAGTGACTCCGGGACAGGTTACAACTATGGCTACACCTTC | CATSDSGTGYNYGYTF
TRBD1 | TRBJ2-4 | TRBV20-1 | - | TGCAGTGCCAAGCAGGGGGGACAGGGGGCTGACATTCAGTACTTC | CSAKQGGQGADIQYF
TRBD1 | TRBJ2-7 | TRBV9 | few | TGTGCCAGTAGCCCCTCCGGGGGGACAGGGGTCTACGAGCAGTACTTC | CASSPSGGTGVYEQYF
- | TRBJ2-7 | TRBV11-3 | many | TGTGCCAGCAGCTTACGGGCTCTGGGGGCGAGCTCCTACGAGCAGTACTTC | CASSLRALGASSYEQYF